Below, 3 T cell receptor beta chains from the same sample are listed, as sequenced in a study of T cells in Graves' hyperthyroidism and ophthalmopathy. From RNA transcripts, TCR beta CDR3 regions were amplified. Carried out on the TCR CDR3, a first-round RT-PCR used the HTBI primer set. TCRdb re-derived calls from the multiplex PCR reads in MiXCR, one entry per CDR3 protein. The data contain roughly 400,000 distinct CDR3 sequences, about 25% of them singletons. Sample: blood. All receptors come from a man in his fifties or sixties with Graves' hyperthyroidism.

The chain uses TRBV6-1 and TRBJ2-7, with a possible D match to TRBD1 (6 bases). V was clipped by 6 bases and J by 3 bases, with 21 bases between them. The germline V gene encodes CDR1 MNHNS and CDR2 SASEGT. The CDR3 has 16 residues. As DNA, the CDR3 is TGTGCCAGCAGGGGAATTGGACAGCCCCTCAACTACGAGCAGTACTTC. Protein product: CASRGIGQPLNYEQYF.

This chain connects TRBV11-2 to TRBJ2-3; tentative D call: TRBD2 (6 bases). V was cut by 1 base and J by 12 bases, with 17 bases left in between. Germline CDR1 and CDR2: SGHAT and FQNNGV. This CDR3 region has 14 residues. CDR3 DNA sequence: TGTGCCAGCAGCTTAGCGCGCGTGGAGGGTTTACAGTATTTT. This gives the protein CASSLARVEGLQYF.

The sample holds many counts of this clonotype. The chain combines TRBV28 with TRBJ2-1; TRBD1 or TRBD2 may be the D gene (5 bases each). Germline V gene sequence: CDR1 MDHEN, CDR2 SYDVKM. Between the trimmed V and J ends, which lost 6 bases and 7 bases, there was a span of 19 bases. The CDR3 contains 15 residues. Here the CDR3 DNA reads TGTGCCAGCAGCTCCCAAATGGGGCGGAGGAATGAGCAGTTCTTC. Residues: CASSSQMGRRNEQFF.